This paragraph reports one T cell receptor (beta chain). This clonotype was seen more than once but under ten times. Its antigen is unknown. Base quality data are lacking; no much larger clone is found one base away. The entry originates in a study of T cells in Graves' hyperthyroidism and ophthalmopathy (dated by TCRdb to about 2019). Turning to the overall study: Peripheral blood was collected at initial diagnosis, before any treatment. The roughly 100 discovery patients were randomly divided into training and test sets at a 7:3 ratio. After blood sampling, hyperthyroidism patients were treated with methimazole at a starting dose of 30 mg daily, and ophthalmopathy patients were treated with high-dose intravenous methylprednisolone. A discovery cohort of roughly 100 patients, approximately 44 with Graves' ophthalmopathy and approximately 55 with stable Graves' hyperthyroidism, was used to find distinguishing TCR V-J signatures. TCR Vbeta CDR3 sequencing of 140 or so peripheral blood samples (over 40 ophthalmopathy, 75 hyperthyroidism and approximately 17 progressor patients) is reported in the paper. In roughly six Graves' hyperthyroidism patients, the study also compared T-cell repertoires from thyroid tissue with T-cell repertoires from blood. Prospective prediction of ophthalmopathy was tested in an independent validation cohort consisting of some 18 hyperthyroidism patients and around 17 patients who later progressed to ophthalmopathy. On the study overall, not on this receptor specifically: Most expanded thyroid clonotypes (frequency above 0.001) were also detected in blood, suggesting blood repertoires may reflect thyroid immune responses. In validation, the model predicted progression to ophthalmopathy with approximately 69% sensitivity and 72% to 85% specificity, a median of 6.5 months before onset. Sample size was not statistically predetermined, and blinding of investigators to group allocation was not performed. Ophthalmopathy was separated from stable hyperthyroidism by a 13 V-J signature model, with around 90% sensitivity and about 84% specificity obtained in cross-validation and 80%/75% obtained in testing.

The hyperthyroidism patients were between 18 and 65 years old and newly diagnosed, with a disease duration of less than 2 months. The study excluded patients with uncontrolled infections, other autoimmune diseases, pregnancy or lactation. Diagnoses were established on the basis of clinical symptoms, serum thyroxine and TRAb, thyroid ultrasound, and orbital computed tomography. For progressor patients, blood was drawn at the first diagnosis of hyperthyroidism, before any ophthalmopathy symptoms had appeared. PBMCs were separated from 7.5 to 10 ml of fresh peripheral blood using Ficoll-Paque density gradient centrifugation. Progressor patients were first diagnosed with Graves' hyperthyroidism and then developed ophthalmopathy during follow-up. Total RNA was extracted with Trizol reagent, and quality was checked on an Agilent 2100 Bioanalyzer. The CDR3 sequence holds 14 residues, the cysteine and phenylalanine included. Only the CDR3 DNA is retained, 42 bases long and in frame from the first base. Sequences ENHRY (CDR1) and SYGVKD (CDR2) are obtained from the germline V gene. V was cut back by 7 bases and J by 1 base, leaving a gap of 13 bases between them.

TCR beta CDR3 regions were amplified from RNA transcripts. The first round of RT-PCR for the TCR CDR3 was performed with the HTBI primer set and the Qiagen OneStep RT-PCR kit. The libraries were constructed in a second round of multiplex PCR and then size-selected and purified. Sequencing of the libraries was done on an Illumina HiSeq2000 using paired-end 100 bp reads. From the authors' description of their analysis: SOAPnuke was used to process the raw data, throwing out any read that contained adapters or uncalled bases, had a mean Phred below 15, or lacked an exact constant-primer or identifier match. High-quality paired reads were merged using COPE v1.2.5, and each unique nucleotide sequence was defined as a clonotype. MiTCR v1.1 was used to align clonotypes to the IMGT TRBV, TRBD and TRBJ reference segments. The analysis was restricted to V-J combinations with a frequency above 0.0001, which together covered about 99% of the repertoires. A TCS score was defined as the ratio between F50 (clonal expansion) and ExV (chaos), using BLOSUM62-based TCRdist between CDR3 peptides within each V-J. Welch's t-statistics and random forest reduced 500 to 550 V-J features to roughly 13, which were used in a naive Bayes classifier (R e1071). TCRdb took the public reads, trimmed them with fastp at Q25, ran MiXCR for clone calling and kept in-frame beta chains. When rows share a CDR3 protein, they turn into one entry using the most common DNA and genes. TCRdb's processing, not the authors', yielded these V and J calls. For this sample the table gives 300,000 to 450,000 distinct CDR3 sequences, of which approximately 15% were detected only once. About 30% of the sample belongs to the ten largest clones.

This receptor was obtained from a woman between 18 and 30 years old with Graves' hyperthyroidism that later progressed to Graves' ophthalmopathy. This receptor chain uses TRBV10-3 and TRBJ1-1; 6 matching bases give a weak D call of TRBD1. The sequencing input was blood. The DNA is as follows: TGTGCCATCAATTACAGGGAGGGGAACACTGAAGCTTTCTTT. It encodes CAINYREGNTEAFF.